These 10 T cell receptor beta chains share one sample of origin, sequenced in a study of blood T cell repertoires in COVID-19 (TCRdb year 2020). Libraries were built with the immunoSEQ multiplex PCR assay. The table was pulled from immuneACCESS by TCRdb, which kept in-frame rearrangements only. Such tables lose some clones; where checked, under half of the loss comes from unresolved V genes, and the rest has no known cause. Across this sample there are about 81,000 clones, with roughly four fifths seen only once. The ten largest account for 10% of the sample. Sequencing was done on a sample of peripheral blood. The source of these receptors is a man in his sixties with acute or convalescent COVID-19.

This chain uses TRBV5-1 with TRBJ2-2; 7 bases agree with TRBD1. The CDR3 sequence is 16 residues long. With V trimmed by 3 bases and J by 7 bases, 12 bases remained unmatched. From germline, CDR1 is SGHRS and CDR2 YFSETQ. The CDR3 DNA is TGCGCCAGCAGCTGGGGACAGTCAAGTAGTCACGGGGAGCTGTTTTTT. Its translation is CASSWGQSSSHGELFF.

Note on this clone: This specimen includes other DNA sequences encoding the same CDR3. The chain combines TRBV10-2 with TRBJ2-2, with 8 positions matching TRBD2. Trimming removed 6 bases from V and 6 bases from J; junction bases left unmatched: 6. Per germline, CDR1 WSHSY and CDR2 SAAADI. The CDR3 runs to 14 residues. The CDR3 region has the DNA TGCGCCAGCAGCCTAGCGGGTTCCCCCGGGGAGCTGTTTTTT. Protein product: CASSLAGSPGELFF.

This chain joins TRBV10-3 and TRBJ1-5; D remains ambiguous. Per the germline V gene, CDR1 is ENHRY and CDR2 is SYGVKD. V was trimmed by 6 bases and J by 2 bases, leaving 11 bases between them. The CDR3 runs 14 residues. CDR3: CAIRGGSGNQPQHF. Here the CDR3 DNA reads TGTGCCATCAGAGGAGGATCGGGCAATCAGCCCCAGCATTTT.

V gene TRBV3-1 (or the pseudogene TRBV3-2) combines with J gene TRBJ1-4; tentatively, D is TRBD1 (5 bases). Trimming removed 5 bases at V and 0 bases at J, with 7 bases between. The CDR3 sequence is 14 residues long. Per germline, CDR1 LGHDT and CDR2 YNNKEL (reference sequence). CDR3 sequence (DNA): TGTGCCAGCAGCACGACAGCAACTAATGAAAAACTGTTTTTT. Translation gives CASSTTATNEKLFF.

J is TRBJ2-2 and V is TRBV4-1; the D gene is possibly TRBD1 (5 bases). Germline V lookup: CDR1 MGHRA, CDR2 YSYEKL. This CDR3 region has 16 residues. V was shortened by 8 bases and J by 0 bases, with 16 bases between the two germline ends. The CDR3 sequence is CASDPRQYANTGELFF. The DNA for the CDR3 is TGCGCCAGCGATCCTAGACAGTACGCGAACACCGGGGAGCTGTTTTTT.

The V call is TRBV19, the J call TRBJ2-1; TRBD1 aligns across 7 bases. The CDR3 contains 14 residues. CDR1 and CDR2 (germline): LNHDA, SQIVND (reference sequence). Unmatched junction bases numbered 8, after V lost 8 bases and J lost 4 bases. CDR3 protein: CASCQTGRYNEQFF. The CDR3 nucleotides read TGTGCCAGTTGCCAGACAGGGCGTTACAATGAGCAGTTCTTC.

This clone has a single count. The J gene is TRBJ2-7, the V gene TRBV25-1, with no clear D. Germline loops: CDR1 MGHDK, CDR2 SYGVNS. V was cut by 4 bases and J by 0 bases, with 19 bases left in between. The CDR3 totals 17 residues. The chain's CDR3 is CASSGEVGSSLSYEQYF. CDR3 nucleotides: TGTGCCAGCAGTGGAGAGGTAGGAAGTTCGCTCTCCTACGAGCAGTACTTC.

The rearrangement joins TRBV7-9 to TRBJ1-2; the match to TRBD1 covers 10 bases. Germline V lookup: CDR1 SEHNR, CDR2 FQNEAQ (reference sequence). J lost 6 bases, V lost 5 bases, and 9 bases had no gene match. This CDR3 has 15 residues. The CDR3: CASSLSGDRGDGYTF. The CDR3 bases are TGTGCCAGCAGCCTCTCCGGGGACAGGGGTGATGGCTACACCTTC.

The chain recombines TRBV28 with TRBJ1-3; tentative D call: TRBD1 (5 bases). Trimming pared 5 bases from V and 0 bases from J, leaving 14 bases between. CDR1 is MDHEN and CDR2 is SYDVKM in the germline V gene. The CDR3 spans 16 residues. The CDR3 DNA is TGTGCCAGCAGTCCCTTGACAGCCAGCTCTGGAAACACCATATATTTT. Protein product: CASSPLTASSGNTIYF.

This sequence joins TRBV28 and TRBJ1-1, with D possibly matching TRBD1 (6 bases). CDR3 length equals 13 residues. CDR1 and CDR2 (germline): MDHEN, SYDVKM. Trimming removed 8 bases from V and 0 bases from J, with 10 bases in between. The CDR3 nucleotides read TGTGCCAGCCGGACAGAGATGAACACTGAAGCTTTCTTT. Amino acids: CASRTEMNTEAFF.